The 10 T cell receptor beta chains below all came from one sample that was sequenced in a study of graft-versus-host responses after intestinal transplantation. These receptors' antigens are unknown. TCRdb's table, derived via immunoSEQ multiplex PCR, lists solely in-frame clones and lacks some. The sample includes 20,000 to 25,000 clones, 82% of them seen just once. Sequencing was performed on unstimulated CD8+ T cells sorted from spleen or lymph node cells, taken before transplant. All receptors derive from a human donor who was the organ donor for an intestinal transplant.

V usage is TRBV20-1 and J usage is TRBJ2-3; D assignment may be TRBD1 or TRBD2 (5 bases each). The V gene lost 1 base and the J gene lost 13 bases, with 12 bases spanning the gap. The CDR3 covers 11 residues. In germline, CDR1 is DFQATT, CDR2 SNEGSKA (reference sequence). CDR3 region: CSARGGPEEYF. In DNA form, the CDR3 reads TGCAGTGCTAGAGGGGGCCCGGAGGAGTATTTT.

This sequence joins TRBV6-5 and TRBJ1-3; a possible D gene is TRBD1 (5 bases). Trimming took off 7 bases at V and 0 bases at J, with 10 bases between the two ends. CDR3 length: 14 residues. Germline lookup yields CDR1 MNHEY and CDR2 SVGAGI. In DNA form, the CDR3 reads TGTGCCAGCACGGAGGGACTCTCTGGAAACACCATATATTTT. The encoded protein is CASTEGLSGNTIYF.

This chain joins TRBV5-1 and TRBJ2-3; the match to TRBD1 covers 7 bases. The trim removed 3 bases at V and 3 bases at J, leaving 16 bases unmatched. The CDR3 runs 18 residues. CDR1 and CDR2 (germline): SGHRS, YFSETQ. The CDR3 region has the DNA TGCGCCAGCAGCTCAACAAACAGGGGACGCCCTAGGACAGATACGCAGTATTTT. It encodes CASSSTNRGRPRTDTQYF.

This chain joins TRBV27 and TRBJ1-2; 8 bases map to TRBD1. The CDR3 consists of 14 residues. The junction had 6 bases not matched to a gene; V was cut back by 5 bases and J by 4 bases. From germline, CDR1 is MNHEY and CDR2 SMNVEV (reference sequence). The chain's CDR3 is CASSPQGAGYGYTF. The CDR3 nucleotides read TGTGCCAGCAGTCCGCAGGGGGCTGGCTATGGCTACACCTTC.

V and J are TRBV6-1 and TRBJ2-3, with a possible D match to TRBD1 (5 bases). Germline V CDR1 and CDR2: MNHNS, SASEGT. V was trimmed by 7 bases and J by 0 bases, leaving 11 bases between them. This CDR3 is 14 amino acids long. The CDR3 spells CASIQDRSTDTQYF. In DNA form, the CDR3 reads TGTGCCAGCATACAGGACCGCAGCACAGATACGCAGTATTTT.

The rearrangement joins TRBV5-3 to TRBJ2-7; D call uncertain. TRBV5-3 falls under the ORF class, with uncertain function. The CDR3 has 13 residues. Trimming stripped 4 bases from V and 1 base from J, with 9 bases between. The CDR3 coding sequence is TGTGCCAGAAGCCCGACGAAATCCTACGAGCAGTACTTC. Its translation is CARSPTKSYEQYF.

This chain connects TRBV30 to TRBJ2-2; perhaps TRBD2 as D (5 bases). Trimming cost V 1 base and J 8 bases, with 8 bases left between them. This CDR3 is 12 amino acids long. Germline assignment: CDR1 GTSNPN and CDR2 SVGIG (reference sequence). The CDR3 sequence: CAWSEVAGELFF. The CDR3 coding sequence is TGTGCCTGGAGTGAGGTAGCGGGGGAGCTGTTTTTT.

This chain links TRBV4-3 with TRBJ1-2, with D perhaps matching TRBD1 (6 bases). Trimming took 1 base from V and 4 from J, leaving 16 bases between them. The germline V gene has CDR1 LGHNA and CDR2 YSLEER. This CDR3 has 16 residues. The CDR3 bases are TGCGCCAGCAGCCAAGGCCTCAGGGGCAGCCTCTATGGCTACACCTTC. It specifies CASSQGLRGSLYGYTF.

The chain couples TRBV11-2 to TRBJ2-7; D remains ambiguous. Trimming took off 7 bases at V and 0 bases at J, with 16 bases between the two ends. CDR3 size: 15 residues. Germline CDR1 SGHAT, CDR2 FQNNGV. The CDR3 sequence: CASTGTPGSSYEQYF. In DNA, the CDR3 is TGTGCCAGCACCGGAACCCCAGGCAGCTCCTACGAGCAGTACTTC.

CDR3 coding DNA: TGTGCCAGCAGCCGTCAGGGGGCGACCATTAGCTTTCAGCCCCAGCATTTT. Its protein product is CASSRQGATISFQPQHF. The chain links TRBV14 to TRBJ1-5, with 8 bases aligning to TRBD1. Germline assignment: CDR1 SGHDN and CDR2 FVKESK. With V trimmed by 4 bases and J by 6 bases, 14 bases remained unmatched. This CDR3 has 17 residues.